A single sample gave rise to the 6 T cell receptor beta chains below, sequenced in a study of T cell repertoires in cytomegalovirus infection. A single record per CDR3 protein comes from TCRdb applying MiXCR to the reads. Of 71,000 or so distinct CDR3 sequences in the sample, 20% to 25% were seen once. Antigen specificity for these receptors is unknown. Here the sequenced sample was CD8+ T cells from cultured PBMCs, taken from culture after CMV antigen stimulation. The receptors come from a human donor in good health (CMV status not recorded). Some clones in this sample may be carry-over from other donors' samples.

This clonotype was seen more than once but under ten times. V is TRBV7-2 and J is TRBJ2-7; D may match TRBD1 or TRBD2 (5 bases each). V was pared by 5 bases and J by 4 bases, with 18 bases between. This CDR3 comprises 15 residues. Germline V gene lookup returns CDR1 SGHTA and CDR2 FQGNSA. The CDR3 is CASSLPGRSTYEQYF. CDR3 bases: TGTGCCAGCAGCCTCCCGGGACGGAGTACTTACGAGCAGTACTTC.

The chain couples TRBV7-2 to TRBJ2-3; D uncertain. CDR1 is SGHTA and CDR2 is FQGNSA in the germline V gene. V was cut by 5 bases and J by 6 bases, with 24 bases left in between. The CDR3 spans 17 residues. CDR3 bases: TGTGCCAGCAGCCCTTCTCCCGTGCGCGGTCTTGGGGATACGCAGTATTTT. Translation: CASSPSPVRGLGDTQYF. Looking up the rest from reference TRBV7-2 and TRBJ2-3 gives the full variable domain: GAGVSQSPSNKVTEKGKDVELRCDPISGHTALYWYRQSLGQGLEFLIYFQGNSAPDKSGLPSDRFSAERTGGSVSTLTIQRTQQEDSAVYLCASSPSPVRGLGDTQYFGPGTRLTVL.

The gene calls are TRBV19 and TRBJ1-1; D not certain. Deletions cut 0 bases from V and 3 bases from J, with 17 bases between. Germline CDR1 is LNHDA and CDR2 is SQIVND (reference sequence). This CDR3 region has 17 residues. CDR3 sequence (DNA): TGTGCCAGTAGTATAGATAGAGAGAGGGTGACGGACACTGAAGCTTTCTTT. Translating gives CASSIDRERVTDTEAFF.

This chain links TRBV25-1 with TRBJ1-4; D gene uncertain. V lost 4 bases and J lost 3, with 15 bases in between. The CDR3 extends over 16 amino acids. Looked up from germline, CDR1 is MGHDK and CDR2 is SYGVNS. The CDR3 region is CASSVLRGLANEKLFF. The CDR3 nucleotides are TGTGCCAGCAGTGTCCTTCGAGGCTTAGCTAATGAAAAACTGTTTTTT.

The rearrangement joins TRBV12-3 or TRBV12-4 to TRBJ2-1; 8 positions match TRBD2. CDR3 length equals 18 residues. After removal of 3 bases from V and 1 base from J, the junction contained 11 bases not matched to a gene. The CDR3 region is CASSFPRGGYRSYNEQFF. CDR3 DNA: TGTGCCAGCAGTTTTCCCCGCGGGGGGTATAGGTCCTACAATGAGCAGTTCTTC.

The chain has TRBV2 and TRBJ2-3; D remains ambiguous. Germline V gene sequence: CDR1 SNHLY, CDR2 FYNNEI. This CDR3 has 10 residues. With 6 bases removed from V and 6 bases from J, the gap between germline ends came to 4 bases. CDR3: CASRRDTQYF. In DNA, the CDR3 is TGTGCCAGCAGAAGGGATACGCAGTATTTT.